The clone carrying this T cell receptor beta chain was counted many times. Its antigen is currently unknown. The source of the sample is a study of identical twins. One entry per CDR3 protein results from TCRdb running MiXCR on the 5' RACE reads. Here the sample spans about 890,000 distinct CDR3 sequences, 9% to 15% being singletons. Per the germline V gene, CDR1 is WNHNN and CDR2 is SYGVQD (reference sequence). With 0 bases removed from V and 9 bases from J, the gap between germline ends came to 15 bases. The CDR3 is 15 residues long. Study results and limitations: For out-of-frame beta sequences, excess twin sharing was weaker. For cord blood, abundant beta clonotypes had fewer insertions, unlike memory repertoires, which showed none. Out-of-frame TCR alpha sharing observed in monozygotic twins exceeded model estimates.

These same data were also listed under a study on yellow fever vaccine responses in identical twins.

This TCR was sampled from a woman aged 18-30 years in good health. Sequencing was done on a sample of PBMCs. The chain combines TRBV10-1 with TRBJ2-1; D remains unclear. CDR3: CASSESSSGLPEQFF. The CDR3 DNA is TGCGCCAGCAGTGAGTCTTCATCCGGATTGCCTGAGCAGTTCTTC.